The clone carrying this TCR beta chain occurred many times. This record comes from a study of regulatory T cells in long-lasting Graves disease. Study information: Under 3 months of antithyroid drugs had been taken by newly diagnosed Graves' patients.

Time point defined: newly diagnosed GD, antithyroid drugs for less than 3 months. Researchers made the TCR library from RNA that was extracted from PBMCs. Relying on iRepertoire HTBI primers and Arm-PCR of CDR3 regions, the team built TCR beta libraries. TCRdb itself ran the multiplex PCR reads through MiXCR, one entry per CDR3 protein. The sample holds roughly 510,000 distinct CDR3 sequences; about 16% are singletons and the top ten take around 12%. With V trimmed by 3 bases and J by 8 bases, 8 bases remained unmatched. CDR3 length equals 15 residues. The germline CDR1 and CDR2 sequences are SNHLY and FYNNEI. These same data were also listed under a study on T cells in Graves' hyperthyroidism and ophthalmopathy. This second study notes: Stable hyperthyroidism: no ophthalmopathy progression over 18 months of follow-up. Researchers ran a first-round RT-PCR on the TCR CDR3 using the HTBI primer set. Blood also contained most expanded thyroid clonotypes above 0.001.

This sequence was found in a man younger than 30 with Graves disease. V gene TRBV2 combines with J gene TRBJ1-4, with TRBD1 identical over 8 bases. Here the sequenced sample was peripheral blood mononuclear cells (PBMCs), taken at new diagnosis, from a patient treated with antithyroid drugs. CDR3 in amino acids: CASSDRGRVGEKLFF. In DNA form, the CDR3 reads TGTGCCAGCAGTGACAGGGGGCGAGTCGGCGAAAAACTGTTTTTT.